One sample yielded the 20 T cell receptor beta chains listed below, sequenced in a study of T cell responses to AZD1222 COVID-19 vaccine. Assay: immunoSEQ multiplex PCR; the TCRdb copy retains only in-frame clones and omits some. This sample yields under 150,000 clones, of which around 83% are seen a single time; 4.1% belongs to the top ten. The material sequenced was peripheral blood, taken on day 0 of MenACWY control vaccination. The receptor source for this set is an adult in good health.

This chain uses TRBV9 with TRBJ2-3; the D gene could be TRBD1 or TRBD2 (5 bases each). The CDR3 is 13 residues long. Germline assignment: CDR1 SGDLS and CDR2 YYNGEE. V lost 6 bases and J lost 0, with 8 bases in between. The CDR3 is CASMGDSTDTQYF. The CDR3, as DNA: TGTGCCAGCATGGGGGATAGCACAGATACGCAGTATTTT.

This clone appeared a few times. The gene calls are TRBV6-5 and TRBJ1-2; D remains unclear. CDR3 length equals 15 residues. V lost 7 bases and J lost 2, with 17 bases in between. Germline CDR1 and CDR2: MNHEY and SVGAGI. CDR3 coding DNA: TGTGCCAGCATCCCCCGGGGTAAGGTGAACTATGGCTACACCTTC. Protein product: CASIPRGKVNYGYTF.

CDR3 nucleotides: TGTGCCAGCTCACCACGCCGGGACATTGGCGATCAGCCCCAGCATTTT. As protein: CASSPRRDIGDQPQHF. V gene TRBV18 combines with J gene TRBJ1-5; tentative D call: TRBD1 (6 bases). This CDR3 comprises 16 residues. Trimming took off 1 base at V and 5 bases at J, with 15 bases between the two ends. Germline V lookup: CDR1 KGHSH, CDR2 LQKENI.

This chain joins TRBV5-6 and TRBJ1-1; 11 positions match TRBD1. V trimming: 2 bases; J trimming: 4 bases; junction bases outside the gene matches: 10. CDR1 SGHDT and CDR2 YYEEEE come from the germline V gene. The CDR3 consists of 17 residues. The DNA for the CDR3 is TGTGCCAGCAGCTTTCGGACAGGGGGCGGTAAAGGCACTGAAGCTTTCTTT. This sequence encodes CASSFRTGGGKGTEAFF.

The rearrangement uses TRBV9 and TRBJ1-2, with a tentative D call TRBD1 (5 bases). The CDR3 is 15 residues long. With 6 bases removed from V and 3 bases from J, the gap between germline ends came to 18 bases. Germline V gives CDR1 SGDLS, CDR2 YYNGEE. CDR3 region: CASTPGGGPDYGYTF. The CDR3 DNA sequence: TGTGCCAGCACCCCGGGGGGGGGTCCGGACTATGGCTACACCTTC.

This clone was recorded once. The V call is TRBV7-9, the J call TRBJ1-2, with 9 bases lining up with TRBD1. The CDR3 is 16 residues long. Germline V gene data show CDR1 as SEHNR and CDR2 as FQNEAQ (reference sequence). V gave up 1 base and J gave up 4 bases; unmatched junction bases: 7. The CDR3 loop reads CASSLGGQGTIYGYTF. The CDR3 DNA is TGTGCCAGCAGCTTAGGGGGACAGGGAACTATCTATGGCTACACCTTC.

The V call is TRBV3-1 (or the pseudogene TRBV3-2), the J call TRBJ1-4, with D unclear. V lost 2 bases, J lost 8 bases, and 12 bases lay in between. The germline V gene encodes CDR1 LGHDT and CDR2 YNNKEL (reference sequence). This CDR3 is built from 14 residues. The chain's CDR3 is CASSQRTQTEKLFF. In DNA, the CDR3 is TGTGCCAGCAGCCAACGAACACAGACCGAAAAACTGTTTTTT.

The chain joins TRBV5-6 to TRBJ1-2, with D unresolved. Germline V gene sequence: CDR1 SGHDT, CDR2 YYEEEE. V was clipped by 7 bases and J by 7 bases, with 11 bases between them. This CDR3 contains 11 residues. This CDR3 is CASGGRRGYTF. The CDR3 coding sequence is TGTGCCAGCGGTGGAAGGCGTGGCTACACCTTC.

The genes are TRBV5-1 and TRBJ2-5; D call uncertain. CDR3 length: 17 residues. The ends were cut back, 3 bases at V and 5 bases at J, with 23 bases in the middle. CDR1 and CDR2 from the germline V gene are SGHRS and YFSETQ. The DNA for the CDR3 is TGCGCCAGCAGCTCCGAAGTGCGGCAGACCCTCTGGGAGACCCAGTACTTC. This gives the protein CASSSEVRQTLWETQYF.

The chain links TRBV27 to TRBJ1-2; 7 nucleotides align to TRBD1. This CDR3 is built from 13 residues. The trim removed 4 bases at V and 8 bases at J, leaving 7 bases unmatched. Germline V gene lookup returns CDR1 MNHEY and CDR2 SMNVEV (reference sequence). This CDR3 reads CASSSGTAGGYTF. In DNA form, the CDR3 reads TGTGCCAGCAGTTCCGGGACAGCCGGGGGCTACACCTTC.

This sequence joins TRBV12-5 and TRBJ2-5, with D perhaps matching TRBD1 or TRBD2 (6 bases each). The V end was cut by 3 bases, the J end by 4 bases, with 12 bases between. Germline-derived CDR1 and CDR2 are LGHNT and FRNRAP. The CDR3 spans 14 residues. The CDR3 region is CASGLSGAPETQYF. CDR3 in DNA: TGTGCTAGTGGTTTATCGGGGGCCCCAGAGACCCAGTACTTC.

V usage is TRBV10-1 and J usage is TRBJ2-2, with D unclear. The V and J ends lost 5 bases and 2 bases respectively, with 12 bases between them. The CDR3 has 15 amino acids. Germline-derived CDR1 and CDR2 are WNHNN and SYGVQD (reference sequence). CDR3 in amino acids: CASSSRVSNTGELFF. CDR3 bases: TGCGCCAGCAGTTCAAGGGTGTCCAACACCGGGGAGCTGTTTTTT.

V usage is TRBV27 and J usage is TRBJ1-1; D gene uncertain. CDR1 is MNHEY, CDR2 SMNVEV, per germline (reference sequence). CDR3 length equals 13 residues. The V end lost 6 bases, the J end lost 0 bases, and 8 bases lay between the germline ends. CDR3: CASRSQMNTEAFF. CDR3 nucleotides: TGTGCCAGCAGAAGCCAGATGAACACTGAAGCTTTCTTT.

J is TRBJ2-6 and V is TRBV19, with 7 bases aligning to TRBD1. The CDR3 runs to 16 residues. V gave up 7 bases and J gave up 5 bases; unmatched junction bases: 11. CDR1 is LNHDA, CDR2 SQIVND, per germline (reference sequence). The CDR3 DNA is TGTGCCAGTAAGCCGGGACAGATTTTCCGGGCCAACGTCCTGACTTTC. Amino acids: CASKPGQIFRANVLTF.

The rearrangement joins TRBV6-2 or TRBV6-3 to TRBJ2-7; TRBD2 aligns across 10 bases. V lost 5 bases and J lost 6; bases outside the gene matches: 7. The CDR3 has 14 amino acids. Germline-derived CDR1 and CDR2 are MNHEY and SVGEGT. As DNA, the CDR3 is TGTGCCAGCAGTCGCGCTAGCGGGGGCTCCGAGCAGTACGTC. Translation gives CASSRASGGSEQYV.

In DNA form, the CDR3 reads TGTGCCAGCAGCTTAGGGGCCCGGGGGGCGGACGATGAGCAGTTCTTC. The encoded protein is CASSLGARGADDEQFF. The V gene is TRBV11-3, the J gene TRBJ2-1, with a tentative D call TRBD2 (7 bases). CDR1 and CDR2 (germline): SGHNT, YENEEA. There are 16 residues in the CDR3. V lost 1 base and J 8 bases, leaving 18 bases between the germline ends.

The chain has TRBV27 and TRBJ2-3; D assignment may be TRBD1 or TRBD2 (5 bases each). V was trimmed by 8 bases and J by 3 bases, leaving 18 bases between them. Germline V CDR1 and CDR2: MNHEY, SMNVEV (reference sequence). This CDR3 contains 15 residues. The CDR3 protein is CASWSELRGTDTQYF. CDR3 bases: TGTGCCAGCTGGAGTGAATTGAGGGGAACAGATACGCAGTATTTT.

The genes are TRBV19 and TRBJ2-7; D is possibly TRBD1 or TRBD2 (5 bases each). The CDR3 totals 11 residues. V lost 7 bases and J lost 8, with 12 bases in between. Germline lookup yields CDR1 LNHDA and CDR2 SQIVND (reference sequence). The CDR3 reads CASTSGTKQYF. In nucleotides, the CDR3 is TGTGCCAGTACCTCCGGGACGAAGCAGTACTTC.

The chain recombines TRBV6-5 with TRBJ1-5; no definite D call. The V and J ends lost 7 bases and 3 bases respectively, with 16 bases between them. Germline lookup yields CDR1 MNHEY and CDR2 SVGAGI. This CDR3 has 15 amino acids. The CDR3 loop is CASTATIRPNQPQHF. The CDR3 DNA sequence: TGTGCCAGCACGGCCACCATAAGGCCCAATCAGCCCCAGCATTTT.

The rearrangement links TRBV24-1 to TRBJ1-1; 7 bases align to TRBD1. The CDR3 runs 12 residues. The V gene's germline CDR1 is KGHDR and CDR2 SFDVKD. The J segment lost 11 bases and the V segment lost 5 bases, leaving 7 bases of the junction unmatched. Here the CDR3 DNA reads TGTGCCACCAGTGGTACAGGGGTTGGGGCTTTCTTT. Residues: CATSGTGVGAFF.